Each of the 24 T cell receptor beta chains below was sequenced from the same sample in a study of persistence of HIV-infected CD4 T cells. Nonspecific anti-CD3/anti-CD28 bead stimulation represents the broad CD4+ T cell repertoire. Sorting selected CD4+ T cells upregulating both CD40 ligand and CD69. Antigen specificity for these receptors is unknown. Sequencing used immunoSEQ version 4 in survey mode. TCRdb's table, derived via immunoSEQ multiplex PCR, lists solely in-frame clones and lacks some. The table has about 47,000 clones, approximately 89% seen once. The sample here was CD4+ T cells sorted from PBMCs after approximately 19-hour stimulation, taken from a patient who received antiretroviral therapy. Receptors were obtained from an adult man with HIV who was CMV-seropositive.

This rearrangement joins TRBV2 to TRBJ1-5, with D tentatively TRBD1 (6 bases). V was cut by 6 bases and J by 6 bases, with 18 bases left in between. Germline CDR1 SNHLY, CDR2 FYNNEI. This CDR3 region has 15 residues. The CDR3 reads CASSSQGRFGQPQHF. The CDR3 nucleotides read TGTGCCAGCAGCTCCCAGGGGAGATTTGGTCAGCCCCAGCATTTT.

V gene TRBV4-1 combines with J gene TRBJ1-1; tentative D call: TRBD1 (6 bases). Germline V lookup: CDR1 MGHRA, CDR2 YSYEKL. V lost 1 base, J lost 5 bases, and 17 bases lay in between. The length of the CDR3 is 16 residues. The CDR3: CASSQGGLGAITEAFF. The CDR3 DNA sequence: TGCGCCAGCAGCCAAGGAGGCCTGGGGGCGATTACTGAAGCTTTCTTT.

The rearrangement links TRBV2 to TRBJ1-1; 8 bases are shared with TRBD1. V lost 5 bases to trimming and J lost 5 bases; unmatched junction nucleotides: 7. Germline V lookup: CDR1 SNHLY, CDR2 FYNNEI. This CDR3 is 14 amino acids long. The CDR3: CASSWTGRGTEAFF. The DNA for the CDR3 is TGTGCCAGCAGTTGGACAGGGAGGGGGACTGAAGCTTTCTTT.

The chain recombines TRBV5-1 with TRBJ2-1; D gene ambiguous. This CDR3 comprises 11 residues. V gave up 1 base and J gave up 6 bases, with 2 bases separating them. Germline V gene lookup returns CDR1 SGHRS and CDR2 YFSETQ. In DNA form, the CDR3 reads TGCGCCAGCAGCTTGACCAATGAGCAGTTCTTC. As protein: CASSLTNEQFF. The whole variable domain, filled in from reference TRBV5-1 and TRBJ2-1, reads KAGVTQTPRYLIKTRGQQVTLSCSPISGHRSVSWYQQTPGQGLQFLFEYFSETQRNKGNFPGRFSGRQFSNSRSEMNVSTLELGDSALYLCASSLTNEQFFGPGTRLTVL.

The genes are TRBV28 and TRBJ1-5, with D possibly being TRBD1 (6 bases). Per germline, CDR1 MDHEN and CDR2 SYDVKM. CDR3 length equals 13 residues. The ends were cut back, 3 bases at V and 6 bases at J, with 9 bases in the middle. CDR3: CASSFGGAQPQHF. For the CDR3, the DNA is TGTGCCAGCAGTTTCGGGGGCGCTCAGCCCCAGCATTTT.

The genes are TRBV27 and TRBJ2-2; no clear D gene. The germline V and J ends were trimmed by 2 bases and 5 bases, with 3 bases remaining between them. Looked up from germline, CDR1 is MNHEY and CDR2 is SMNVEV (reference sequence). CDR3 length: 12 residues. The CDR3 loop reads CASSLNTGELFF. The DNA of the CDR3 is TGTGCCAGCAGTTTAAATACCGGGGAGCTGTTTTTT.

The chain links TRBV7-8 to TRBJ1-5; D gene uncertain. Trimming shortened V by 4 bases and J by 1 base, and 8 bases separated the two germline ends. CDR1 is SGHVS, CDR2 FQNEAQ, per germline. CDR3 length: 14 amino acids. CDR3 loop: CASSSIGSNQPQHF. CDR3 DNA sequence: TGTGCCAGCAGCTCGATTGGGAGCAATCAGCCCCAGCATTTT.

The gene calls are TRBV2 and TRBJ2-6; maybe TRBD2 (6 bases). Germline loops: CDR1 SNHLY, CDR2 FYNNEI. The V end was cut by 6 bases, the J end by 3 bases, with 15 bases between. This CDR3 region has 16 residues. For the CDR3, the DNA is TGTGCCAGCAGACAAGGGAGGTTTATTGGGGCCAACGTCCTGACTTTC. This translates into CASRQGRFIGANVLTF.

The chain uses TRBV9 and TRBJ1-2, with D hard to call. V was clipped by 0 bases and J by 9 bases, with 15 bases between them. CDR3 size: 14 residues. The germline V gene has CDR1 SGDLS and CDR2 YYNGEE. CDR3 sequence: CASSVDGAGRSYTF. DNA for the CDR3: TGTGCCAGCAGCGTAGACGGCGCCGGTCGTAGCTACACCTTC.

This chain links TRBV9 with TRBJ1-1; D is ambiguous. The CDR3 runs 14 residues. V shed 3 bases and J shed 0 bases, with 9 bases lying between them. The germline V gene encodes CDR1 SGDLS and CDR2 YYNGEE. The CDR3, as DNA: TGTGCCAGCAGCGCACGGCGGTTGAACACTGAAGCTTTCTTT. This encodes CASSARRLNTEAFF. Drawing the rest from reference TRBV9 and TRBJ1-1, the complete variable domain is DSGVTQTPKHLITATGQRVTLRCSPRSGDLSVYWYQQSLDQGLQFLIQYYNGEERAKGNILERFSAQQFPDLHSELNLSSLELGDSALYFCASSARRLNTEAFFGQGTRLTVV.

The chain carries TRBV10-3 and TRBJ2-3, with TRBD1 matching 9 bases. Germline CDR1 and CDR2: ENHRY and SYGVKD. V shed 6 bases, J shed 14 bases, and the junction held 6 bases outside the gene matches. The CDR3 contains 11 residues. CDR3 bases: TGTGCCATCAGCGACCGGGACAGGGTGTATTTT. Its protein is CAISDRDRVYF.

This chain connects TRBV6-5 to TRBJ2-2; D remains ambiguous. The V end lost 4 bases, the J end lost 2 bases, and 5 bases lay between the germline ends. The CDR3 totals 13 residues. From germline, CDR1 is MNHEY and CDR2 SVGAGI. CDR3 in DNA: TGTGCCAGCAGTTTACACAACACCGGGGAGCTGTTTTTT. This codes for CASSLHNTGELFF.

The chain recombines TRBV12-3 or TRBV12-4 with TRBJ2-3, with D unresolved. The CDR3 spans 12 residues. V lost 6 bases, J lost 4 bases, and 8 bases lay in between. The CDR3 sequence: CASSKTPDTQYF. CDR3 coding DNA: TGTGCCAGCAGCAAGACTCCAGATACGCAGTATTTT.

This clone appeared a single time. This rearrangement joins TRBV7-8 to TRBJ1-2; a possible D gene is TRBD1 (5 bases). Deletions cut 5 bases from V and 3 bases from J, with 13 bases between. The CDR3 totals 14 residues. From germline, CDR1 is SGHVS and CDR2 FQNEAQ. CDR3: CASSAGVRDYGYTF. Here the CDR3 DNA reads TGTGCCAGCAGCGCGGGGGTGAGAGACTATGGCTACACCTTC.

The chain links TRBV29-1 to TRBJ1-1; 8 nucleotides match TRBD1. This CDR3 comprises 14 residues. V lost 5 bases, J lost 3 bases, and 8 bases stayed unmatched. Germline V gene sequence: CDR1 SQVTM, CDR2 ANQGSEA. CDR3 coding DNA: TGCAGCGTTTGGCAGGGGGCGCGGGACACTGAAGCTTTCTTT. Amino acid sequence: CSVWQGARDTEAFF.

V gene TRBV7-2 combines with J gene TRBJ1-1; D unclear. There are 14 residues in the CDR3. Germline V gene sequence: CDR1 SGHTA, CDR2 FQGNSA. Trimming left V 5 bases short and J 1 base short, with 11 bases between. Written as DNA, the CDR3 is TGTGCCAGCAGCCCCAAGATGGCGAACACTGAAGCTTTCTTT. Protein product: CASSPKMANTEAFF.

The rearrangement joins TRBV9 to TRBJ2-1; TRBD2 agrees at 7 bases. This CDR3 contains 19 residues. Trimming cost V 0 bases and J 0 bases; bases outside gene matches: 12. CDR1 and CDR2 (germline): SGDLS, YYNGEE. This CDR3 reads CASSVGLGGVISSYNEQFF. The CDR3 DNA is TGTGCCAGCAGCGTAGGCTTGGGAGGGGTCATTAGCTCCTACAATGAGCAGTTCTTC.

This chain uses TRBV19 with TRBJ1-6; D unresolved. V lost 2 bases, J lost 0 bases, and 5 bases lay in between. CDR3 size: 15 residues. Germline V gives CDR1 LNHDA, CDR2 SQIVND (reference sequence). CDR3 DNA sequence: TGTGCCAGTAGTATACAGGTCTCCTATAATTCACCCCTCCACTTT. Its translation is CASSIQVSYNSPLHF.

The chain links TRBV7-3 to TRBJ2-3, with 8 bases matching TRBD2. Trimming removed 5 bases from V and 0 bases from J; junction bases left unmatched: 4. This CDR3 comprises 15 residues. CDR1 and CDR2 (germline): SGHTA, FQGTGA. The CDR3 nucleotides are TGTGCCAGCAGCCCCGGGGGGGAGAGCACAGATACGCAGTATTTT. It yields the protein CASSPGGESTDTQYF.

This clone was recorded only once. The chain links TRBV28 to TRBJ1-5; D call uncertain. V lost 3 bases to trimming and J lost 1 base, with 4 bases between them. Germline V gene sequence: CDR1 MDHEN, CDR2 SYDVKM. The CDR3 runs to 13 residues. The CDR3, as DNA: TGTGCCAGCAGTTTCGGGAGCAATCAGCCCCAGCATTTT. Its translation: CASSFGSNQPQHF.

V is TRBV6-4 and J is TRBJ2-3; maybe TRBD2 (5 bases). Germline loops: CDR1 MRHNA, CDR2 SNTAGT. V was shortened by 8 bases and J by 1 base, with 16 bases between the two germline ends. This CDR3 has 15 residues. CDR3 sequence reads: CASSLESGGTDTQYF. CDR3 bases: TGTGCCAGCTCCTTGGAAAGCGGTGGCACAGATACGCAGTATTTT.

The J gene is TRBJ1-2, the V gene TRBV19; TRBD1 matches 10 bases. The CDR3 runs 14 residues. Germline V gene data show CDR1 as LNHDA and CDR2 as SQIVND (reference sequence). The V segment lost 2 bases and the J segment 7 bases; nucleotides outside the gene matches: 4. In DNA, the CDR3 is TGTGCCAGTAGTATAAACCGGGACAGGGGTGGCTACACCTTC. Amino acid sequence: CASSINRDRGGYTF.

The rearrangement links TRBV7-9 to TRBJ1-5; 8 nucleotides match TRBD1. The CDR3 covers 14 residues. V gave up 1 base and J gave up 4 bases; unmatched junction bases: 0. Germline V CDR1 and CDR2: SEHNR, FQNEAQ (reference sequence). The CDR3 sequence: CASSLGQGNQPQHF. The CDR3 nucleotides are TGTGCCAGCAGCTTAGGACAGGGGAATCAGCCCCAGCATTTT. Combining the CDR3 with reference TRBV7-9 and TRBJ1-5 gives the whole variable domain DTGVSQNPRHKITKRGQNVTFRCDPISEHNRLYWYRQTLGQGPEFLTYFQNEAQLEKSRLLSDRFSAERPKGSFSTLEIQRTEQGDSAMYLCASSLGQGNQPQHFGDGTRLSIL.

The chain links TRBV5-1 to TRBJ2-7, with 15 bases lining up with TRBD2. From germline, CDR1 is SGHRS and CDR2 YFSETQ. V gave up 4 bases and J gave up 0 bases; unmatched junction bases: 5. The CDR3 has 17 amino acids. The CDR3 spells CASSPGTSGGSSYEQYF. CDR3 DNA: TGCGCCAGCAGCCCTGGGACTAGCGGGGGGTCCTCCTACGAGCAGTACTTC. The variable domain in full, with the rest retrieved from reference TRBV5-1 and TRBJ2-7, is KAGVTQTPRYLIKTRGQQVTLSCSPISGHRSVSWYQQTPGQGLQFLFEYFSETQRNKGNFPGRFSGRQFSNSRSEMNVSTLELGDSALYLCASSPGTSGGSSYEQYFGPGTRLTVT.